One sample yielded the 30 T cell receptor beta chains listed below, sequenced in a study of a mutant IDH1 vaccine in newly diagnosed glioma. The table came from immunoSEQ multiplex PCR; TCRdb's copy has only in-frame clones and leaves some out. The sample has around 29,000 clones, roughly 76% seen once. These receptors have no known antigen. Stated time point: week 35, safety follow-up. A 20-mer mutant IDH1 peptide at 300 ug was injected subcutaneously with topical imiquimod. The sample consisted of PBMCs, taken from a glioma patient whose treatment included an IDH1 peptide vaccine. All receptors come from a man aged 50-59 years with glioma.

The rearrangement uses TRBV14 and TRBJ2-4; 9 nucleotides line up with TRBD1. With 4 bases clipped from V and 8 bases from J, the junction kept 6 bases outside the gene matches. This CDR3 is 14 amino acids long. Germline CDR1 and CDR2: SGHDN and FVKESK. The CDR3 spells CASSPRDREYIQYF. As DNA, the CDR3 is TGTGCCAGCAGCCCCCGGGACAGGGAATACATTCAGTACTTC.

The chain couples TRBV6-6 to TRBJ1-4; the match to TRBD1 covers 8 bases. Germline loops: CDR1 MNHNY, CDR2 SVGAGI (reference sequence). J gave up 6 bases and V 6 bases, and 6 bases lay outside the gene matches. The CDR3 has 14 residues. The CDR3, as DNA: TGTGCCAGCAGACTGACAGGGGAGGATGAAAAACTGTTTTTT. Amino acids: CASRLTGEDEKLFF.

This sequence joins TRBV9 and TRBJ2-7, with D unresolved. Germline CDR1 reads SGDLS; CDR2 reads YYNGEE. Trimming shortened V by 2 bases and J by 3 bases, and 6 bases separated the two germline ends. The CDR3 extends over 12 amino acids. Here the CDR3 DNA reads TGTGCCAGCAGCGTCCCTTTCTACGAGCAGTACTTC. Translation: CASSVPFYEQYF.

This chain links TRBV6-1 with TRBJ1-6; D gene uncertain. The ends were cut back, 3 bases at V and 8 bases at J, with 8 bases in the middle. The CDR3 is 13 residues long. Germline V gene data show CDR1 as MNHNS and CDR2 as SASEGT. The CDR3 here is CASSDTVDSPLHF. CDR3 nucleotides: TGTGCCAGCAGTGATACCGTCGATTCACCCCTCCACTTT.

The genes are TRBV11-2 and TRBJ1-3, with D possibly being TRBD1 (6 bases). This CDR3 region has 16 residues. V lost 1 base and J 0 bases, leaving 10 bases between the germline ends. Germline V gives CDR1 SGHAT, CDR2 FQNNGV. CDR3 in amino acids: CASSLGQAYSGNTIYF. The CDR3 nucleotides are TGTGCCAGCAGCTTAGGACAGGCATACTCTGGAAACACCATATATTTT.

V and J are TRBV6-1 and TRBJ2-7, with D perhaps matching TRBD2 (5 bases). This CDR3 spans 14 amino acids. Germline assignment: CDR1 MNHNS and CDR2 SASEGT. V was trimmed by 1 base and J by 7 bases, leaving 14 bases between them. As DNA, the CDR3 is TGTGCCAGCAGTGAAGGGACTCCGGGAAGAGAGCAGTACTTC. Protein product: CASSEGTPGREQYF.

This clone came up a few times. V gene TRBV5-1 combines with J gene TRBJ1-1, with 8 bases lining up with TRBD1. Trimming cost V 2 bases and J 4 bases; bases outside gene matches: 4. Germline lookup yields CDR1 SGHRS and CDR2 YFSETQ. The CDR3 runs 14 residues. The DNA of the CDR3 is TGCGCCAGCAGCTTAGGACAGGGAGGCACTGAAGCTTTCTTT. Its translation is CASSLGQGGTEAFF.

DNA of the CDR3: TGTGCCAGCACCGAGCCTACAGGGGGCCACTATGGCTACACCTTC. Its translation: CASTEPTGGHYGYTF. The chain has TRBV6-6 and TRBJ1-2, with 9 nucleotides matching TRBD1. From germline, CDR1 is MNHNY and CDR2 SVGAGI (reference sequence). Unmatched junction bases numbered 9, after V lost 7 bases and J lost 3 bases. This CDR3 region has 15 residues.

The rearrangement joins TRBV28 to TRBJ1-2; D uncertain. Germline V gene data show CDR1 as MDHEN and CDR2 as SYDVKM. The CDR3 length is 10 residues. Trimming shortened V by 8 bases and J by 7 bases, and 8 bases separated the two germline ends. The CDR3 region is CASWASGYTF. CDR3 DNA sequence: TGTGCCAGCTGGGCAAGTGGCTACACCTTC.

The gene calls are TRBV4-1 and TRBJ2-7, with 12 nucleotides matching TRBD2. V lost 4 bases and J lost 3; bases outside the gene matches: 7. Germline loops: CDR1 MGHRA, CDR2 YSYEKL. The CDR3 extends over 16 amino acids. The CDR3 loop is CASSPTRLAGDYEQYF. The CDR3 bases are TGCGCCAGCAGCCCGACCCGACTAGCGGGGGACTACGAGCAGTACTTC.

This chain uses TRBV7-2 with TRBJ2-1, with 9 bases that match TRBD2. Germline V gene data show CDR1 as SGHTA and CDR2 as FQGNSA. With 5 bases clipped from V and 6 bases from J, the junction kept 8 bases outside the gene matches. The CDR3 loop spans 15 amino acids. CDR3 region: CASSTWAGGLNEQFF. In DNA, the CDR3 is TGTGCCAGCAGCACCTGGGCGGGGGGGCTCAATGAGCAGTTCTTC.

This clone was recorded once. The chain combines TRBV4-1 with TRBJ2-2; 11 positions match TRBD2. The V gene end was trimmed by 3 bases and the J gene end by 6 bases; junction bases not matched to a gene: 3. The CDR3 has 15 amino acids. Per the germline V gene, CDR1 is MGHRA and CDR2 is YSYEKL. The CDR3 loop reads CASSQPGLAAGELFF. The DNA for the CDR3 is TGCGCCAGCAGCCAGCCGGGACTAGCGGCCGGGGAGCTGTTTTTT.

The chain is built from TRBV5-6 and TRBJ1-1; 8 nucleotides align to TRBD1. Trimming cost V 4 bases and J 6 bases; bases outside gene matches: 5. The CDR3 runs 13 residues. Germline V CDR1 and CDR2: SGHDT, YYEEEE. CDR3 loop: CASSMDRAAEAFF. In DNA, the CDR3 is TGTGCCAGCAGCATGGACAGGGCGGCTGAAGCTTTCTTT.

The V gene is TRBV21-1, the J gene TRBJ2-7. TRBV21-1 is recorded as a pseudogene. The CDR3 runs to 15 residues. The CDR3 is CASSKAYGGPYEQYF. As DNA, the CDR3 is TGTGCCAGCAGCAAAGCGTACGGGGGCCCCTACGAGCAGTACTTC.

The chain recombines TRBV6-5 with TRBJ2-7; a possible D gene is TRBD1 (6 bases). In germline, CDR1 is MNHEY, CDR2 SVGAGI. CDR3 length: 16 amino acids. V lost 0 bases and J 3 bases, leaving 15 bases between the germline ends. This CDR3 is CASSYSKQGTNYEQYF. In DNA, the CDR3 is TGTGCCAGCAGTTACTCGAAACAGGGCACTAACTACGAGCAGTACTTC.

CDR3 sequence: CASSAGRGGETQYF. Written as DNA, the CDR3 is TGTGCCAGCAGTGCTGGCAGGGGGGGAGAGACCCAGTACTTC. The rearrangement links TRBV6-1 to TRBJ2-5; D may be TRBD1 or TRBD2 (7 bases each). In germline, CDR1 is MNHNS, CDR2 SASEGT. V gave up 4 bases and J gave up 4 bases, with 13 bases separating them. This CDR3 has 14 residues.

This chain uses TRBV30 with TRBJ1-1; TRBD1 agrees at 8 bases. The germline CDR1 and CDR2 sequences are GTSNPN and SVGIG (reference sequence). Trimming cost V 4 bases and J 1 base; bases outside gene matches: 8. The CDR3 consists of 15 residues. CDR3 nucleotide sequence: TGTGCCTGGAAACAACTCGGGACAGGGAACACTGAAGCTTTCTTT. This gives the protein CAWKQLGTGNTEAFF. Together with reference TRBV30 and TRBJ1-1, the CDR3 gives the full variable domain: SQTIHQWPATLVQPVGSPLSLECTVEGTSNPNLYWYRQAAGRGLQLLFYSVGIGQISSEVPQNLSASRPQDRQFILSSKKLLLSDSGFYLCAWKQLGTGNTEAFFGQGTRLTVV.

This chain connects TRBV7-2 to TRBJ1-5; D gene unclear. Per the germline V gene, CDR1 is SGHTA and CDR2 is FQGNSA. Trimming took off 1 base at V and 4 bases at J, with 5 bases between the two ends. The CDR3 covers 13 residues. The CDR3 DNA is TGTGCCAGCAGCTTAGTAACGAATCAGCCCCAGCATTTT. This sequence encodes CASSLVTNQPQHF. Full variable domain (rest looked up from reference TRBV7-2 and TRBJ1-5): GAGVSQSPSNKVTEKGKDVELRCDPISGHTALYWYRQSLGQGLEFLIYFQGNSAPDKSGLPSDRFSAERTGGSVSTLTIQRTQQEDSAVYLCASSLVTNQPQHFGDGTRLSIL.

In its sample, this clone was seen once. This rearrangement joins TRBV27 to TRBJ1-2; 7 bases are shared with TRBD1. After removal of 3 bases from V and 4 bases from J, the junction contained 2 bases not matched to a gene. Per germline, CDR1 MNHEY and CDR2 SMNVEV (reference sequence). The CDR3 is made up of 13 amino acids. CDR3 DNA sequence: TGTGCCAGCAGTTTCGACAGGGCCTATGGCTACACCTTC. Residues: CASSFDRAYGYTF.

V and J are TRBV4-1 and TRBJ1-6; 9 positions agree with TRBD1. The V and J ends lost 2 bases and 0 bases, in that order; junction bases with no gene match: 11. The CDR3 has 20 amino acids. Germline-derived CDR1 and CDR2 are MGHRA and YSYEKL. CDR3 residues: CASSQIPGQGFYSYNSPLHF. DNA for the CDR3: TGCGCCAGCAGCCAAATTCCGGGACAGGGTTTTTACTCCTATAATTCACCCCTCCACTTT.

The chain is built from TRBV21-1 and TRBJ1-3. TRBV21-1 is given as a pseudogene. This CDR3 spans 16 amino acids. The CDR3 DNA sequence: TGTGCCAGCAGGAGGTGGATGAACCGGGACGGAAACACCATATATTTT. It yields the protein CASRRWMNRDGNTIYF.

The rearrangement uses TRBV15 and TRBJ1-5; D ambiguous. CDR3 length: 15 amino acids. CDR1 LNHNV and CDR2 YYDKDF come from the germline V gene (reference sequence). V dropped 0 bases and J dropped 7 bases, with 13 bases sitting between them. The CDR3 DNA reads TGTGCCACCAGCAGAGATCTAGGGAAGCTGCAGCCCCAGCATTTT. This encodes CATSRDLGKLQPQHF.

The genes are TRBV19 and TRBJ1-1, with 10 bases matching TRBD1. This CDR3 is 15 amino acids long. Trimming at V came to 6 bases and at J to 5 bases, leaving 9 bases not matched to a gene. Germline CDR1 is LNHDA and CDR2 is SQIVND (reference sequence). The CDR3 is CASRPGQGIGTEAFF. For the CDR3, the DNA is TGTGCCAGTAGACCGGGACAGGGGATAGGAACTGAAGCTTTCTTT.

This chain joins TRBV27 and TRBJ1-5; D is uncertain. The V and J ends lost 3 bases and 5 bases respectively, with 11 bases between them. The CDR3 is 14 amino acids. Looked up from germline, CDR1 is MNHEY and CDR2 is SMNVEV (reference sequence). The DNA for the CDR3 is TGTGCCAGCAGTTTCCACCCTACCTATCAGCCCCAGCATTTT. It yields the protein CASSFHPTYQPQHF.

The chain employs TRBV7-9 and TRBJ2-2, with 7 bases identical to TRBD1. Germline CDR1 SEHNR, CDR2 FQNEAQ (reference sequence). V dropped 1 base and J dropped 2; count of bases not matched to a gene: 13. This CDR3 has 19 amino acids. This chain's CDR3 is CASSLVPARQGRNTGELFF. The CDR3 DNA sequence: TGTGCCAGCAGCTTAGTCCCGGCCCGACAGGGAAGAAACACCGGGGAGCTGTTTTTT.

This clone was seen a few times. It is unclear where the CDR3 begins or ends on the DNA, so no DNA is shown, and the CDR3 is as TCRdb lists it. This CDR3 is CASTSVAGGFAFF. The chain uses TRBV2 and TRBJ1-1; the table gives TRBD1 as D, unverified against the DNA. The CDR3 region is 13 residues in length, termini included. The germline V gene has CDR1 SNHLY and CDR2 FYNNEI.

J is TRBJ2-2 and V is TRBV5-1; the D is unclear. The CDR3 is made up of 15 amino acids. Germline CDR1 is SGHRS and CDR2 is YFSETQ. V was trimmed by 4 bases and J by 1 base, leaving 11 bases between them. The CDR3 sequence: CASSVKTGNTGELFF. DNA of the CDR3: TGCGCCAGCAGCGTAAAGACGGGGAACACCGGGGAGCTGTTTTTT.

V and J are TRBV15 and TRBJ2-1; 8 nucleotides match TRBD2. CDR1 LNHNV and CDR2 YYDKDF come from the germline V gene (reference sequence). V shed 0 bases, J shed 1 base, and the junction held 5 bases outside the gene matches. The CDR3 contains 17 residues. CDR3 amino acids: CATSRDRGGRSYNEQFF. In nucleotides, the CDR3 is TGTGCCACCAGCAGAGATCGGGGCGGGAGGTCCTACAATGAGCAGTTCTTC.

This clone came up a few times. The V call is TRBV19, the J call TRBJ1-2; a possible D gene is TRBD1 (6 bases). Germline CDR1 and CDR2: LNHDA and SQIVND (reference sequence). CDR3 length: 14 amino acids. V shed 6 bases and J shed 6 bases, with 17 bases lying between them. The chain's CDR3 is CASRGGGRRNGYTF. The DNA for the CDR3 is TGTGCCAGTAGGGGAGGGGGAAGGCGAAATGGCTACACCTTC.

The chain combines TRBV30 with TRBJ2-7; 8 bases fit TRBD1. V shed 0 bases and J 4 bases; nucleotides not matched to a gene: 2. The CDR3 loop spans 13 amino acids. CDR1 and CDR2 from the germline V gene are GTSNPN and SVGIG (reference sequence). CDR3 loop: CAWSVYRGYEQYF. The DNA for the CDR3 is TGTGCCTGGAGTGTATACAGGGGGTACGAGCAGTACTTC.